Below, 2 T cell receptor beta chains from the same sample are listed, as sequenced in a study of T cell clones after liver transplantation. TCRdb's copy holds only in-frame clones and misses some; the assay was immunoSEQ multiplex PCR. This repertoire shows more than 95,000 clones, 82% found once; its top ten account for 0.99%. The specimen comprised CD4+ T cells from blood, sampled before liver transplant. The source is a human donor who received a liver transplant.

The DNA for the CDR3 is TGTGCCAGCACCCCATACGGGCAGGGCGACTACGAGCAGTACTTC. The encoded protein is CASTPYGQGDYEQYF. This chain links TRBV28 with TRBJ2-7; D is perhaps TRBD1 (5 bases). Trimming took 7 bases from V and 3 from J, leaving 19 bases between them. The CDR3 runs 15 residues. CDR1 and CDR2 (germline): MDHEN, SYDVKM.

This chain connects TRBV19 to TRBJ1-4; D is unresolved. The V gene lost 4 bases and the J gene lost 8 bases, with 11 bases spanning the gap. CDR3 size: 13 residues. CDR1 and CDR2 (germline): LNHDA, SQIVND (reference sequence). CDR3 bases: TGTGCCAGTAGTAATGTAGGAGGAGAAAAACTGTTTTTT. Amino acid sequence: CASSNVGGEKLFF.